A selection of T cell receptor beta chains follows, all from one sample in a study of OX40 agonist ivuxolimab in advanced cancers. Produced via immunoSEQ multiplex PCR; TCRdb's table is partial and in-frame only. The table shows about 92,000 clones, with approximately 91% occurring only once. This material consisted of CD4+ or CD8+ T cells sorted from blood, taken in a trial of the OX40 agonist ivuxolimab. The receptors originated from an adult with an advanced solid tumor such as melanoma, head and neck, liver or kidney cancer. Both conserved end residues are part of each CDR3. The D gene is left open where the match is weak. Clone size is given for some rows only: seen once, a few or many times, or a class if the clone is expanded.

TGTGCCAGCTCACCACCGCTAGCTGGAAACACCATATATTTT,CASSPPLAGNTIYF,TRBJ1-3,-,-,TRBV18
TGTGCCAGTAGTATAGGCCCCAACGCGAACACCGGGGAGCTGTTTTTT,CASSIGPNANTGELFF,TRBJ2-2,-,-,TRBV19
TGCAGTGCTAGGGTAGGGAGACAGTACTTC,CSARVGRQYF,TRBJ2-4,-,-,TRBV20-1
TGTGCCAGCAGACTAAACAACTACGAGCAGTACTTC,CASRLNNYEQYF,TRBJ2-7,-,-,TRBV28
TGCGCCAGCAGGACGTTGGCCGCAGATACGCAGTATTTT,CASRTLAADTQYF,TRBJ2-3,-,-,TRBV10-2
TGTGCCAGCAGCTTAAGGACCGGGACAAGTAATGAAAAACTGTTTTTT,CASSLRTGTSNEKLFF,TRBJ1-4,-,-,TRBV7-8
TGTGCCAGCAGTGAAGAGGGAACGGTAAATCAGCCCCAGCATTTT,CASSEEGTVNQPQHF,TRBJ1-5,-,-,TRBV2
TGCGCCAGCAGCCAAGTAGCAGGGAACACCGGGGAGCTGTTTTTT,CASSQVAGNTGELFF,TRBJ2-2,-,-,TRBV4-3
TGTGCCAGCAGTGAAGCTTCGGGACAGGGGCTTCACGAGCAGTACTTC,CASSEASGQGLHEQYF,TRBJ2-7,TRBD1,-,TRBV6-1
TGTGCCAGCAGTTATAGGACTAGCGGGAGTGCAGAGACCCAGTACTTC,CASSYRTSGSAETQYF,TRBJ2-5,TRBD2,-,TRBV5-4
TGTGCCAGCAGCTTAACTCTAGGGAGTGGTGAAAAACTGTTTTTT,CASSLTLGSGEKLFF,TRBJ1-4,-,-,TRBV7-8
TGTGCCAGCAGCAATCGGGGGGGTACTCGGCAGTACTTC,CASSNRGGTRQYF,TRBJ2-7,TRBD2,-,TRBV7-2
TGCAGCGTTGTGCAGGGGGCTGCAGATACGCAGTATTTT,CSVVQGAADTQYF,TRBJ2-3,TRBD1,-,TRBV29-1
TGTGCCAGCAGCAACCGACGGGGGGGAGAGACCCAGTACTTC,CASSNRRGGETQYF,TRBJ2-5,TRBD2,-,TRBV7-2
TGTGCCAGCAGCTTGTCCAGGGGTGGCGGCTACACCTTC,CASSLSRGGGYTF,TRBJ1-2,-,once,TRBV5-6
TGTGCCAGCAGGGGCCGGGATTCTAGCACAGATACGCAGTATTTT,CASRGRDSSTDTQYF,TRBJ2-3,-,-,TRBV6-1
TGTGCCAGCAGTTCCTGGACAGAAGAGACCCAGTACTTC,CASSSWTEETQYF,TRBJ2-5,-,-,TRBV6-5
TGCGCCAGCAATGACTGGACTAGCGGGACCGACGAGCAGTACTTC,CASNDWTSGTDEQYF,TRBJ2-7,TRBD2,few,TRBV10-2
TGCGCCAGCAGCTTCATGGGGGCTGCAGGGGCCTACGAGCAGTACTTC,CASSFMGAAGAYEQYF,TRBJ2-7,-,-,TRBV5-1
TGCGCCAGCAGCCACTCAATTAGCGGGAGGAACGAGCAGTACTTC,CASSHSISGRNEQYF,TRBJ2-7,TRBD2,few,TRBV4-1
TGTGCCAGCAGTTCGCCCGGGGGCGAGAGAAACACCATATATTTT,CASSSPGGERNTIYF,TRBJ1-3,-,-,TRBV28
TGTGCCAGTAGTATTAAGTTGTCGAACACTGAAGCTTTCTTT,CASSIKLSNTEAFF,TRBJ1-1,-,once,TRBV19
TGTGCCAGCAGCTTAGGGCGGGGGGCGTCCTACAATGAGCAGTTCTTC,CASSLGRGASYNEQFF,TRBJ2-1,TRBD2,-,TRBV7-2
TGTGCCAGCAGCCGCGGACTAGATCGGACAGATACGCAGTATTTT,CASSRGLDRTDTQYF,TRBJ2-3,TRBD2,-,TRBV7-8
TGTGCCAGTAGTATAGGGACACCTCGAGATGAGCAGTTCTTC,CASSIGTPRDEQFF,TRBJ2-1,-,-,TRBV19
TGTGCCAGCAGTGAACAGGGGGGAGATACGCAGTATTTT,CASSEQGGDTQYF,TRBJ2-3,TRBD1,-,TRBV6-4
TGTGCCAGCAGCCAAGACCGGGGGCCGAGTGAAAAACTGTTTTTT,CASSQDRGPSEKLFF,TRBJ1-4,-,-,TRBV4-2
TGTGCCAGCAGCCCCCGGACAGGGCCGCAAGAGACCCAGTACTTC,CASSPRTGPQETQYF,TRBJ2-5,TRBD1,-,TRBV7-3
TGTGCCAGCAGCGAAAGCACAGATACGCAGTATTTT,CASSESTDTQYF,TRBJ2-3,-,-,TRBV5-4
TGTGCCAGCAGCTATAGCGGGAACCCAGATACGCAGTATTTT,CASSYSGNPDTQYF,TRBJ2-3,TRBD2,-,TRBV7-9
TGTGCCAGCAGCCAAGCGGGGGATGCAGTGGAGCAGTACTTC,CASSQAGDAVEQYF,TRBJ2-7,TRBD2,-,TRBV11-1
TGTGCCAGCAGCTTGCGTCAGGGGGCGTATTCTGGCTACACCTTC,CASSLRQGAYSGYTF,TRBJ1-2,TRBD1,-,TRBV7-2